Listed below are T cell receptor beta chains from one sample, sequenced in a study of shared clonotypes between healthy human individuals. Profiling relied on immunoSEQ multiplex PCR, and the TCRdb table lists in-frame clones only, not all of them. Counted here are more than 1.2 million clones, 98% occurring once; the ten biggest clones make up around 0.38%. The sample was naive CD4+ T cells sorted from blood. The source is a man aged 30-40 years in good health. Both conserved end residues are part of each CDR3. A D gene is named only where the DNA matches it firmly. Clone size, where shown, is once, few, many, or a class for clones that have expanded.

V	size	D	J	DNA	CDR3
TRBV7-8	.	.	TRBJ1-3	TGTGCCAGCAGCTTAGCGAGGGAAGGCCCTGGAAACACCATATATTTT	CASSLAREGPGNTIYF
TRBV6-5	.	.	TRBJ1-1	TGTGCCAGCAGCGATTCCATGAACACTGAAGCTTTCTTT	CASSDSMNTEAFF
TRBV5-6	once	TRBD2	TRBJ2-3	TGTGCCAGCAGCCCTCTAGCGGGAGTCAGCACAGATACGCAGTATTTT	CASSPLAGVSTDTQYF
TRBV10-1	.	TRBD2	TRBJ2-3	TGCGCCAGCAGTCCCCGGGAGGCAGATACGCAGTATTTT	CASSPREADTQYF
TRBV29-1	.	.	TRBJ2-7	TGCAGCGTTGAAGATTGGGCAGGACGGCACGAGCAGTACTTC	CSVEDWAGRHEQYF
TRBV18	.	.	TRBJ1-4	TGTGCCAGCTCACCAGGGCCAGGGGAAAAACTGTTTTTT	CASSPGPGEKLFF
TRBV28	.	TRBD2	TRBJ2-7	TGTGCCAGCAGTTTCTCTGGGGGAGGGCCCCACGAGCAGTACTTC	CASSFSGGGPHEQYF
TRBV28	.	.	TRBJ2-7	TGTGCCAGCAGAAGCAATTACGAGCAGTACTTC	CASRSNYEQYF
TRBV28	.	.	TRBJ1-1	TGTGCCAGCAGTTTAAAACCTAACACTGAAGCTTTCTTT	CASSLKPNTEAFF
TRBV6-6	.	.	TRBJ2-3	TGTGCCAGCTGTTGCCCCGGGACGAACACAGATACGCAGTATTTT	CASCCPGTNTDTQYF
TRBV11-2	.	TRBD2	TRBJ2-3	TGTGCCAGCAGCTTAGGGAAGCGGGAGTCCACAGATACGCAGTATTTT	CASSLGKRESTDTQYF
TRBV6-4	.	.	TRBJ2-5	TGTGCCAGCAGTCGGGCCCCAGGGGAGACCCAGTACTTC	CASSRAPGETQYF
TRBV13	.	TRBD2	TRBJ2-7	TGTGCCAGCAGCCGCGGACTAGCGGGAGCATGGGAGCAGTACTTC	CASSRGLAGAWEQYF
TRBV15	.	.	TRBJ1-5	TGTGCCACCAGCAGACGAAAGACAGATCAGCCCCAGCATTTT	CATSRRKTDQPQHF
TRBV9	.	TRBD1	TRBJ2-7	TGTGCCAGCAGCCCGACAGGACAGGGGGAGTACGAGCAGTACTTC	CASSPTGQGEYEQYF
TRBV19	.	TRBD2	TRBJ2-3	TGTGCCAGTAGGACATCTAGCGGATGGGATACGCAGTATTTT	CASRTSSGWDTQYF
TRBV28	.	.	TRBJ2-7	TGTGCCAGCATTCCCTGGGCGGGCTGGGGCGAGCAGTACTTC	CASIPWAGWGEQYF
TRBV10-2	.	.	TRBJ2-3	TGCGCCAGCAGTGACCTGCTAGATACGCAGTATTTT	CASSDLLDTQYF
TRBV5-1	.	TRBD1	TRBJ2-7	TGCGCCAGCACCCAGGACCGGGACAGGTCATACGAGCAGTACTTC	CASTQDRDRSYEQYF
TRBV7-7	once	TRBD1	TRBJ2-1	TGTGCTAGCAGCTTAGCCGGACAGGGGAGGAATGAGCAGTTCTTC	CASSLAGQGRNEQFF
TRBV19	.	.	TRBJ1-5	TGTGCCAGTAGTATCGGGGCACTGGCCAATCAGCCCCAGCATTTT	CASSIGALANQPQHF
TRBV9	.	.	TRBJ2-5	TGTGCCAGCAGCGCAACCCAGGGGACAAGCCAAGAGACCCAGTACTTC	CASSATQGTSQETQYF
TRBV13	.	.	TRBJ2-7	TGTGCCAGCAACTACCCCTTCAGGGGAGTGTACTACGAGCAGTACTTC	CASNYPFRGVYYEQYF
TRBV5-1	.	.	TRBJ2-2	TGCGCCAGCAGCTTGGGTCTTAGCGGGAACACCGGGGAGCTGTTTTTT	CASSLGLSGNTGELFF
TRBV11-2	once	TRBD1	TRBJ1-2	TGTGCCAGCAGCGGGCTGGCAGGGGGTTTCGGTGATGGCTACACCTTC	CASSGLAGGFGDGYTF
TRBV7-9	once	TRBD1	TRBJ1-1	TGTGCCAGCAGCTTAGCAGGCAGGGGGCGGAGTAGTGAAGCTTTCTTT	CASSLAGRGRSSEAFF
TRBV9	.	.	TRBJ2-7	TGTGCCAGCAGCCCGTCAGGGGGGTGGACCTACGAGCAGTACTTC	CASSPSGGWTYEQYF
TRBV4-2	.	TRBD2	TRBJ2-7	TGTGCCAGCAGCCAAGGGGGTCTAGCGGACTCTTCCTACGAGCAGTACTTC	CASSQGGLADSSYEQYF
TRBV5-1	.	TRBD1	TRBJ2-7	TGCGCCAGTACACCCGGGACAGGGGGCTACGAGCAGTACTTC	CASTPGTGGYEQYF
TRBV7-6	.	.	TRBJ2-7	TGTGCCAGCAGCTTAAAAGACCCCTCCTACGAGCAGTACTTC	CASSLKDPSYEQYF
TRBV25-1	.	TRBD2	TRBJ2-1	TGTGCCAGCAGTGGGACTAGCGGGAGCGATGAGCAGTTCTTC	CASSGTSGSDEQFF
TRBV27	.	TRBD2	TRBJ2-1	TGTGCCAGCACCGTAGCGGGAGGGCGGAATGAGCAGTTCTTC	CASTVAGGRNEQFF
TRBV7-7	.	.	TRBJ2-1	TGTGCTAGCAGCTTAGCAGGGACAAACTACAATGAGCAGTTCTTC	CASSLAGTNYNEQFF
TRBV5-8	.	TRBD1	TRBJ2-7	TGTGCCAGCAGCTTGGATATGACAGGGCTCTCCTACGAGCAGTACTTC	CASSLDMTGLSYEQYF
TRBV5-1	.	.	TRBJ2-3	TGCGCCAGCAGCTCCTCTTCCGCTAGCACAGATACGCAGTATTTT	CASSSSSASTDTQYF
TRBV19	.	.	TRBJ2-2	TGTGCCAGTAGTTTGGCAGCGAACACCGGGGAGCTGTTTTTT	CASSLAANTGELFF
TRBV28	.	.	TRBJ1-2	TGTGCCAGCAGTTTCAGAGGCCGTGGGGGCTACACCTTC	CASSFRGRGGYTF
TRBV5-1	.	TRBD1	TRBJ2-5	TGCGCCAGCAGCCAAGGGGACAGGGGGGAGGAGACCCAGTACTTC	CASSQGDRGEETQYF
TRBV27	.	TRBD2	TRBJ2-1	TGTGCCAGCAGTCTCCGGACTAGCAGAGTCATACAGCCCAATGAGCAGTTCTTC	CASSLRTSRVIQPNEQFF
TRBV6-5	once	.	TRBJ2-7	TGTGCCAGCAGTTACTTACTCCAAACCGGCACCTACGAGCAGTACTTC	CASSYLLQTGTYEQYF
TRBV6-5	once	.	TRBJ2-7	TGTGCCAGCAGTTACTCGGAGGCTTCCTACGAGCAGTACTTC	CASSYSEASYEQYF
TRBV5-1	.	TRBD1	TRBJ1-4	TGCGCCAGCTCACAGGGGGCGGGCGGGCATGAAAAACTGTTTTTT	CASSQGAGGHEKLFF
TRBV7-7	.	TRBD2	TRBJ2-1	TGTGCTAGCAGCCGAGGACTAGCGGACAATGAGCAGTTCTTC	CASSRGLADNEQFF
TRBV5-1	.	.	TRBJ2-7	TGCGCCAGCAGCTATGACCGAGACTACGAGCAGTACTTC	CASSYDRDYEQYF
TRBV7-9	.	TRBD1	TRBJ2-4	TGTGCCAGCAGCCGGACGTCGGGCAGGGGGAACATTCAGTACTTC	CASSRTSGRGNIQYF
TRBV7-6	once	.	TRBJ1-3	TGTGCCAGCAGCCTCGGGGCCTCCCCTGGAAACACCATATATTTT	CASSLGASPGNTIYF
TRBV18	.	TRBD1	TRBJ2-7	TGTGCCAGCTCACCGGGGACAGGGGGTACGTACGAGCAGTACTTC	CASSPGTGGTYEQYF
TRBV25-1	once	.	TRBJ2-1	TGTGCCAGCAGGGGAGTAACCACTGAGCAGTTCTTC	CASRGVTTEQFF
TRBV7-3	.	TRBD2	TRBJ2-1	TGTGCCAGCAGTCTCATAGCGGGAGCAATTATCAATGAGCAGTTCTTC	CASSLIAGAIINEQFF
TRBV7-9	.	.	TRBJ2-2	TGTGCCAGCAGCGCTCGGGAGCTGTTTTTT	CASSARELFF